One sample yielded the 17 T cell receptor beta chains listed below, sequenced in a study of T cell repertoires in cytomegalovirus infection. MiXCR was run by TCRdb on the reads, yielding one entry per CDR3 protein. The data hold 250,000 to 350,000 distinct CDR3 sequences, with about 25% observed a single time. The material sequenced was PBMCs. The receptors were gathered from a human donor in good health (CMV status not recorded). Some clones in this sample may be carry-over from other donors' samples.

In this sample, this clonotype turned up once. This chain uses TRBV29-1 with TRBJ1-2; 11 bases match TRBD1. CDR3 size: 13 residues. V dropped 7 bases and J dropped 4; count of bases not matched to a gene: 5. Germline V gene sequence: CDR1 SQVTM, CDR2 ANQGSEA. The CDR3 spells CSARTGGLYGYTF. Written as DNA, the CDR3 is TGCAGCGCAAGGACAGGGGGCCTCTATGGCTACACCTTC.

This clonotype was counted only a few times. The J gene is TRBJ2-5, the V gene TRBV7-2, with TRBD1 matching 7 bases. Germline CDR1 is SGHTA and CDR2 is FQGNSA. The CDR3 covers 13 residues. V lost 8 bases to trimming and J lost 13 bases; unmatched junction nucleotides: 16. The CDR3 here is CASGDRVYLQRYF. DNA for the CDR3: TGTGCCAGCGGCGACAGGGTTTACCTTCAGAGGTACTTC.

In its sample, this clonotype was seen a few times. For the CDR3, the DNA is TGCAGTGCTAGAGCATCTGCATCCTACGAGCAGTACTTC. It codes for CSARASASYEQYF. The chain carries TRBV20-1 and TRBJ2-7; D uncertain. The CDR3 consists of 13 residues. Germline loops: CDR1 DFQATT, CDR2 SNEGSKA (reference sequence). V was cut by 1 base and J by 1 base, with 8 bases left in between.

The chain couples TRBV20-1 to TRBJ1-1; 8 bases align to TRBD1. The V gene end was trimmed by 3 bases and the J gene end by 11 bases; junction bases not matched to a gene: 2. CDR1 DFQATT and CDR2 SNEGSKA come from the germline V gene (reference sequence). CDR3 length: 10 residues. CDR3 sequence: CSARDRAAFF. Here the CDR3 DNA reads TGCAGTGCTAGGGACAGGGCGGCTTTCTTT.

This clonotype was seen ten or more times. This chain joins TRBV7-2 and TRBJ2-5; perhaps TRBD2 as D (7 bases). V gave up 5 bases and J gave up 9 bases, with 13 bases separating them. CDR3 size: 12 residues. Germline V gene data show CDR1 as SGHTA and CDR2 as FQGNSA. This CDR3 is CASSPRGGAQYF. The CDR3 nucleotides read TGTGCCAGCAGCCCTAGGGGGGGGGCCCAGTACTTC.

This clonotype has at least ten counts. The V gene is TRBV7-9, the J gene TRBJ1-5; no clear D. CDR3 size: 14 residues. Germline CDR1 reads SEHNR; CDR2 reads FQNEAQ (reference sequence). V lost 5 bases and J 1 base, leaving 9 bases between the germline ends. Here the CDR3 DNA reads TGTGCCAGCAGCCCCCAAAGGAGCAATCAGCCCCAGCATTTT. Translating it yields CASSPQRSNQPQHF.

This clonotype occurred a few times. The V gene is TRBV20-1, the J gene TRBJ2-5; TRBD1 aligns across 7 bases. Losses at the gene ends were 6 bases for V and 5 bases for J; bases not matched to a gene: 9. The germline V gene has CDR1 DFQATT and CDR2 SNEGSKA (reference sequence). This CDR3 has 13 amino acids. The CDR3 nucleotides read TGCAGTGCCTTGGACAGGTCCTGGGAGACCCAGTACTTC. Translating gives CSALDRSWETQYF.

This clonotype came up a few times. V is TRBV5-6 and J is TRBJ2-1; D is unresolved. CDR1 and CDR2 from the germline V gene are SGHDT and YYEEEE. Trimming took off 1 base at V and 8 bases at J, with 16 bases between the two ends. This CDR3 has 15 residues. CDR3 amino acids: CASSLLQPGRDEQFF. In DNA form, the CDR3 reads TGTGCCAGCAGCTTGCTCCAGCCCGGTCGGGATGAGCAGTTCTTC.

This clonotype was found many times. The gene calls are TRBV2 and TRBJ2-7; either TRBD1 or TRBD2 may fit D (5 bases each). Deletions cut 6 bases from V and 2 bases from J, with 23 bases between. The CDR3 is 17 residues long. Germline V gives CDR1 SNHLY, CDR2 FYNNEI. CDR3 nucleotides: TGTGCCAGCAGCTCAGGGTTGGTGGGAGCCCCAACCTACGAGCAGTACTTC. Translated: CASSSGLVGAPTYEQYF.

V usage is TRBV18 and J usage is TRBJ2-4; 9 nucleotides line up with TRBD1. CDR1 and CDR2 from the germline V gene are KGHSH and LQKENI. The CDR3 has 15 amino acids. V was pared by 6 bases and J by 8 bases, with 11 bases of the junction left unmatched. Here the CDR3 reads CASSRDRAPGDIQYF. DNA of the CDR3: TGTGCCAGCTCCCGGGACAGGGCACCGGGCGACATTCAGTACTTC.

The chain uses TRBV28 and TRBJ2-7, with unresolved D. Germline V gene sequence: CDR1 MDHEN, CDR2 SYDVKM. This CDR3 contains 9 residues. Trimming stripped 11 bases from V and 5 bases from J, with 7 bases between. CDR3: CARNHEQYF. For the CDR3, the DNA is TGTGCCCGCAACCACGAGCAGTACTTC.

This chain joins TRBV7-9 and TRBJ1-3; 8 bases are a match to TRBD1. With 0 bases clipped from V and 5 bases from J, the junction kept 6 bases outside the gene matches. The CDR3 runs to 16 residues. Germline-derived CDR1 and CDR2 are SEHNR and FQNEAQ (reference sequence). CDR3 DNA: TGTGCCAGCAGCTTAGCTGGGACAGGACGACGAAACACCATATATTTT. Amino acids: CASSLAGTGRRNTIYF.

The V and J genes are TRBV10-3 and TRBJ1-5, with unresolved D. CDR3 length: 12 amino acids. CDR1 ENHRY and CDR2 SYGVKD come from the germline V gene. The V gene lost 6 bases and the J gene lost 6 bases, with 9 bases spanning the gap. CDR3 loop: CAISPDGQPQHF. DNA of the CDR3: TGTGCCATCAGCCCCGACGGTCAGCCCCAGCATTTT.

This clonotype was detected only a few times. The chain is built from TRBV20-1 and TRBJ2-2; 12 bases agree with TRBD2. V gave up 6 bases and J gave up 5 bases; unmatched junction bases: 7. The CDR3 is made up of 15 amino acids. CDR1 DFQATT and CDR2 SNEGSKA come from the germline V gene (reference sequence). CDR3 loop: CSAPKTSGRTGELFF. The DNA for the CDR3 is TGCAGTGCGCCGAAGACTAGCGGGAGAACCGGGGAGCTGTTTTTT.

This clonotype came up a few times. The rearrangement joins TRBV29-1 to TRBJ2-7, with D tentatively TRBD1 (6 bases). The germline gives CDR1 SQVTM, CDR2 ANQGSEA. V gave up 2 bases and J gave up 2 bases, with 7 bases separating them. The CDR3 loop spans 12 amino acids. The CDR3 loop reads CSVEKGAYEQYF. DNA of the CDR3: TGCAGCGTTGAAAAGGGGGCCTACGAGCAGTACTTC.

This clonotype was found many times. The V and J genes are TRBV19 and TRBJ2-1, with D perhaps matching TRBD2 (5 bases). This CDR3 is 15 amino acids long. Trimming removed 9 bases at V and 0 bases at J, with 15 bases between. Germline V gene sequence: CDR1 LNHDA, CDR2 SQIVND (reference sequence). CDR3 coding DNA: TGTGCCAGCAAGTCTAGCCGCAGCTCCTACAATGAGCAGTTCTTC. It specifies CASKSSRSSYNEQFF.

CDR3 coding DNA: TGTGCCAGTAGGCCGGGACTAGGAACCTACGAGCAGTACTTC. Protein product: CASRPGLGTYEQYF. The chain carries TRBV19 and TRBJ2-7; 8 nucleotides align to TRBD2. This CDR3 is 14 amino acids long. V lost 6 bases and J lost 2; bases outside the gene matches: 6. Germline loops: CDR1 LNHDA, CDR2 SQIVND (reference sequence).